This TCR beta chain was recovered during a study of OX40 agonist ivuxolimab in advanced cancers. Study background: Those treated in dose escalation had hepatocellular carcinoma, melanoma, renal cell cancer or head and neck cancer.

This CDR3 is 13 amino acids long. Prior autoimmune disease or systemic immunosuppression barred patients. On cycle 4 day 1 and cycle 7 day 1, as well as at baseline, blood was sampled. Repertoires were generated with immunoSEQ multiplex PCR, while TCRdb's copy carries only in-frame clones and drops some. This sample has 90,000 or so clones; around 90% occur once, and the top ten carry around 2.7%. The rearrangement links TRBV12-2 to TRBJ2-7; the tabulated D call, TRBD2, remains unverified against the DNA. TRBV12-2 is shown as a pseudogene. The TCR originated in an adult with an advanced solid tumor such as melanoma, head and neck, liver or kidney cancer. The material was CD4+ or CD8+ T cells sorted from blood, obtained in a trial of the OX40 agonist ivuxolimab. The CDR3 region has the DNA TGTGCAAGTCGCTTAGCGGACTACTACGAGCAGTACTTC. This sequence encodes CASRLADYYEQYF.